One and the same sample provided the 21 T cell receptor beta chains below, sequenced in a study of T cells in Graves' hyperthyroidism and ophthalmopathy. TCR beta CDR3 regions were amplified from RNA transcripts. TCR CDR3 regions were first amplified by RT-PCR with HTBI primers. Each CDR3 protein is one row after TCRdb ran MiXCR on the multiplex PCR reads. This sample yields over 450,000 distinct CDR3 sequences, of which roughly an eighth are seen a single time; 15% to 20% belongs to the top ten. Sequencing used blood. These receptors all stem from a woman between 18 and 30 years old with Graves' hyperthyroidism.

In this sample, this clonotype turned up many times. V gene TRBV5-1 combines with J gene TRBJ2-5, with TRBD2 matching 8 bases. The CDR3 length is 15 residues. Germline V gives CDR1 SGHRS, CDR2 YFSETQ. V lost 1 base to trimming and J lost 2 bases; unmatched junction nucleotides: 4. Here the CDR3 DNA reads TGCGCCAGCAGCTTGAGGTCGGGAGGGCAAGAGACCCAGTACTTC. Protein sequence: CASSLRSGGQETQYF.

This clonotype appeared a few times. The CDR3 bases are TGTGCCATCAGTGAGCTAAGGGACAGGGGCAGTAAAACCTATGGCTACACCTTC. Translating gives CAISELRDRGSKTYGYTF. This chain connects TRBV10-3 to TRBJ1-2; 10 positions agree with TRBD1. CDR1 and CDR2 from the germline V gene are ENHRY and SYGVKD. V was clipped by 2 bases and J by 4 bases; unmatched bases: 13. The CDR3 is 18 amino acids.

This clonotype appeared a few times. This chain uses TRBV24-1 with TRBJ1-4, with D possibly being TRBD1 (6 bases). This CDR3 has 13 amino acids. CDR1 and CDR2 from the germline V gene are KGHDR and SFDVKD. Trimming shortened V by 4 bases and J by 8 bases, and 10 bases separated the two germline ends. The DNA for the CDR3 is TGTGCCACCAGTGAGGCAGGGGTAGAAAAACTGTTTTTT. This codes for CATSEAGVEKLFF.

This chain joins TRBV4-1 and TRBJ1-2, with 9 bases that match TRBD1. Germline loops: CDR1 MGHRA, CDR2 YSYEKL. The CDR3 is 16 amino acids. J lost 4 bases, V lost 0 bases, and 6 bases had no gene match. The CDR3 DNA reads TGCGCCAGCAGCCAAGATCTCGGGACAGGGCCCTATGGCTACACCTTC. It codes for CASSQDLGTGPYGYTF.

This clonotype was found many times. The chain combines TRBV2 with TRBJ1-1, with D tentatively TRBD1 (5 bases). Germline V gene lookup returns CDR1 SNHLY and CDR2 FYNNEI. CDR3 length: 13 amino acids. V dropped 7 bases and J dropped 4 bases, with 13 bases sitting between them. DNA for the CDR3: TGTGCCAGCAAAGGGGTTGGAGGCACTGAAGCTTTCTTT. Protein: CASKGVGGTEAFF.

This clonotype was detected only a few times. The rearrangement joins TRBV5-1 to TRBJ1-2; the D is unclear. There are 13 residues in the CDR3. Germline assignment: CDR1 SGHRS and CDR2 YFSETQ. V shed 4 bases and J shed 3 bases, with 10 bases lying between them. The CDR3 bases are TGCGCCAGCAGCCCCATCGGGGACTATGGCTACACCTTC. As protein: CASSPIGDYGYTF.

This clonotype showed up many times. The chain combines TRBV30 with TRBJ1-1; possible D gene TRBD1, 6 bases. Deletions cut 1 base from V and 3 bases from J, with 9 bases between. Germline V gene data show CDR1 as GTSNPN and CDR2 as SVGIG (reference sequence). The CDR3 length is 13 residues. The CDR3 protein is CAWSANRDTEAFF. The CDR3 DNA reads as TGTGCCTGGAGTGCGAACAGGGACACTGAAGCTTTCTTT.

This clonotype was observed many times. V usage is TRBV2 and J usage is TRBJ1-2; no definite D call. V lost 4 bases and J lost 8, with 11 bases in between. CDR1 SNHLY and CDR2 FYNNEI come from the germline V gene. CDR3 length equals 12 residues. The CDR3 sequence is CASSVAGWGYTF. The CDR3 DNA reads as TGTGCCAGCAGTGTAGCGGGGTGGGGCTACACCTTC.

Written as DNA, the CDR3 is TGTGCCAGCAGCTTGGCTCGGGGCGGCGCTAACTATGGCTACACCTTC. Translated, it gives CASSLARGGANYGYTF. This chain joins TRBV5-8 and TRBJ1-2; tentatively, D is TRBD1 (5 bases). With 0 bases removed from V and 0 bases from J, the gap between germline ends came to 12 bases. Germline values: CDR1 SGHTS, CDR2 YDEGEE. CDR3 size: 16 residues.

This clonotype was seen many times. This chain links TRBV7-8 with TRBJ1-1; no reliable D call. V was trimmed by 1 base and J by 7 bases, leaving 19 bases between them. The CDR3 extends over 16 amino acids. Germline V gene lookup returns CDR1 SGHVS and CDR2 FQNEAQ. The CDR3 DNA reads as TGTGCCAGCAGCTTAGGGTCTGGGCACCGCGACCTTGAAGCTTTCTTT. Its translation: CASSLGSGHRDLEAFF.

The V and J genes are TRBV18 and TRBJ1-5; D gene unclear. This CDR3 is 14 amino acids long. Between the trimmed V and J ends, which lost 0 bases and 5 bases, there was a span of 8 bases. The V gene's germline CDR1 is KGHSH and CDR2 LQKENI. CDR3 sequence (DNA): TGTGCCAGCTCACCACCTGGCCCTGATCAGCCCCAGCATTTT. This codes for CASSPPGPDQPQHF.

A note on this clonotype: One junction end disagrees with the germline gene, perhaps due to a read error. The rearrangement joins TRBV3-1 to TRBJ1-2; D remains unclear. The germline V gene has CDR1 LGHDT and CDR2 YNNKEL (reference sequence). The CDR3 runs 12 residues. The CDR3 sequence: CASNQGRTGYTF. The CDR3 DNA reads as TGTGCCAGCAACCAAGGGCGGACCGGCTACACCTTC.

This clonotype came up a few times. The CDR3 loop reads CASSYGRDRGNGYTF. Here the CDR3 DNA reads TGTGCCAGCAGTTACGGACGGGACAGGGGGAATGGCTACACCTTC. The chain combines TRBV6-2 or TRBV6-3 with TRBJ1-2; 11 nucleotides align to TRBD1. The CDR3 runs to 15 residues. V gave up 2 bases and J gave up 6 bases; unmatched junction bases: 5. Germline CDR1 reads MNHEY; CDR2 reads SVGEGT.

This clonotype was seen repeatedly, ten times or more. The chain couples TRBV7-8 to TRBJ1-1; D might be TRBD1 (6 bases). V was shortened by 6 bases and J by 5 bases, with 13 bases between the two germline ends. The CDR3 consists of 13 residues. CDR1 is SGHVS and CDR2 is FQNEAQ in the germline V gene. CDR3 bases: TGTGCCAGCAGAGCAGGGGTGCAAACTGAAGCTTTCTTT. This translates into CASRAGVQTEAFF.

This clonotype was counted a few times. The chain has TRBV3-1 and TRBJ2-1; either TRBD1 or TRBD2 may fit D (5 bases each). This CDR3 has 13 residues. Germline CDR1 is LGHDT and CDR2 is YNNKEL (reference sequence). V was clipped by 4 bases and J by 10 bases, with 14 bases between them. CDR3 in DNA: TGTGCCAGCAGCCCTCCCGGTGGGGGAGAGCAGTTCTTC. It codes for CASSPPGGGEQFF.

The chain has TRBV19 and TRBJ2-4; 12 positions match TRBD2. The CDR3 is 18 residues long. V shed 4 bases, J shed 0 bases, and the junction held 7 bases outside the gene matches. Germline loops: CDR1 LNHDA, CDR2 SQIVND (reference sequence). The CDR3 loop is CASSSGLAGNIAKNIQYF. The CDR3 DNA reads TGTGCCAGTAGTAGTGGACTAGCGGGAAATATAGCCAAAAACATTCAGTACTTC.

Ten or more counts support this clonotype. This chain links TRBV7-9 with TRBJ2-1; 7 positions match TRBD2. Germline V gene lookup returns CDR1 SEHNR and CDR2 FQNEAQ (reference sequence). The trim removed 5 bases at V and 11 bases at J, leaving 3 bases unmatched. This CDR3 has 11 amino acids. CDR3 region: CASSPGGQQFF. The CDR3 nucleotides read TGTGCCAGCAGCCCGGGGGGACAGCAGTTCTTC.

The table lists this clonotype with many counts. This chain links TRBV6-6 with TRBJ2-7, with 9 bases identical to TRBD2. This CDR3 spans 14 amino acids. Germline assignment: CDR1 MNHNY and CDR2 SVGAGI (reference sequence). V shed 2 bases, J shed 4 bases, and the junction held 3 bases outside the gene matches. The CDR3 DNA sequence: TGTGCCAGCAGTTACAGGCGGGAGGGGTACGAGCAGTACGTC. Encoded protein: CASSYRREGYEQYV.

This clonotype was observed many times. The chain joins TRBV9 to TRBJ2-1, with 9 bases that match TRBD2. CDR1 is SGDLS, CDR2 YYNGEE, per germline. The V gene end was trimmed by 4 bases and the J gene end by 9 bases; junction bases not matched to a gene: 8. The CDR3 is 14 residues long. The CDR3 DNA sequence: TGTGCCAGCAGCCCTGTAGCGGGAGCTTTTGAGCAGTTCTTC. Translating it yields CASSPVAGAFEQFF.

Worth noting for this clonotype: This may arise from a read error, as a much more abundant clone is one base away. V is TRBV6-2 or TRBV6-3 and J is TRBJ2-3; D is perhaps TRBD1 or TRBD2 (5 bases each). Trimming removed 4 bases at V and 11 bases at J, with 19 bases between. Germline V gene lookup returns CDR1 MNHEY and CDR2 SVGEGT. The CDR3 consists of 14 residues. CDR3 region: CASSLGPGSYMQYF. The DNA for the CDR3 is TGTGCCAGCAGTTTGGGGCCAGGGAGCTATATGCAGTATTTT.

The J gene is TRBJ1-5, the V gene TRBV18, with D perhaps TRBD1 (6 bases). Germline V gives CDR1 KGHSH, CDR2 LQKENI. V dropped 3 bases and J dropped 7 bases, with 16 bases sitting between them. The CDR3 loop spans 15 amino acids. Here the CDR3 DNA reads TGTGCCAGCTCACCTTTTAGTCAGGGGAGCCAGCCCCAGCATTTT. This gives the protein CASSPFSQGSQPQHF. Using reference TRBV18 and TRBJ1-5 for the parts outside the CDR3, the full variable domain is NAGVMQNPRHLVRRRGQEARLRCSPMKGHSHVYWYRQLPEEGLKFMVYLQKENIIDESGMPKERFSAEFPKEGPSILRIQQVVRGDSAAYFCASSPFSQGSQPQHFGDGTRLSIL.